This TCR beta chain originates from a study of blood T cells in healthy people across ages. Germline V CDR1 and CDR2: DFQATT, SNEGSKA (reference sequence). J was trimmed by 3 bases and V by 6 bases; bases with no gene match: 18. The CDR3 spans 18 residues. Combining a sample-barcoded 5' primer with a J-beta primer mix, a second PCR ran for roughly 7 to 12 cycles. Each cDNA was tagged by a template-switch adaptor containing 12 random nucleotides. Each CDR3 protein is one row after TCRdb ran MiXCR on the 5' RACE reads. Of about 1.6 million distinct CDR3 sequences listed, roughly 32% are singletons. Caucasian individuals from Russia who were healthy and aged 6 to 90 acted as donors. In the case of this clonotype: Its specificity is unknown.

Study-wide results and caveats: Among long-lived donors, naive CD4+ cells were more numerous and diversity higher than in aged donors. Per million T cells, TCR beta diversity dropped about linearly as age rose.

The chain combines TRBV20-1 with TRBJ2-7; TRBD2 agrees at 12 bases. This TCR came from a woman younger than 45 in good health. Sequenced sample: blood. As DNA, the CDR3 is TGCAGTGCCGAACGACTCTTTAGGCTAGCGGGAGGGAACTACGAGCAGTACTTC. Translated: CSAERLFRLAGGNYEQYF.